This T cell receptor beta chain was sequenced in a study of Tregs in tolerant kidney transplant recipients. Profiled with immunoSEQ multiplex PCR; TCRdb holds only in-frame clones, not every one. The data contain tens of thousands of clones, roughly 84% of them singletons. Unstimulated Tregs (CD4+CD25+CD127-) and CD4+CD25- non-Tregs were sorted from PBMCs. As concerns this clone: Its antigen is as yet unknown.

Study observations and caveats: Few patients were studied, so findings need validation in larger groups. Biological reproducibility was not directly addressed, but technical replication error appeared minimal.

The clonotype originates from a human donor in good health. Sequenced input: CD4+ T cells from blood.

The CDR3 nucleotides read TGTGCCAGCAGCACCCAGGGTCGAGATGGCTACACCTTC. Residues: CASSTQGRDGYTF. The chain combines TRBV7-9 with TRBJ1-2; a weak D match, TRBD1 (5 bases). This CDR3 is built from 13 residues. CDR1 is SEHNR and CDR2 is FQNEAQ in the germline V gene (reference sequence). V was clipped by 5 bases and J by 6 bases, with 13 bases between them.